Many counts were recorded for the clone carrying this TCR beta chain. The CDR3 spans 14 residues. V shed 4 bases and J shed 9 bases, with 17 bases lying between them. The germline CDR1 and CDR2 sequences are SEHNR and FQNEAQ (reference sequence). The data were taken from a study of regulatory T cells in long-lasting Graves disease. According to the study, TCR beta libraries were built with iRepertoire HTBI primers and CDR3-region Arm-PCR. TCRdb called the multiplex PCR reads again in MiXCR, with one record for every CDR3 protein. Here the sample spans 560,000 or so distinct CDR3 sequences, approximately 16% being singletons. As to time point: newly diagnosed GD, antithyroid drugs for less than 3 months. Construction of the TCR library relied on RNA isolated from PBMCs. The same data also went into a second study, on T cells in Graves' hyperthyroidism and ophthalmopathy.

This sample comprised peripheral blood mononuclear cells (PBMCs), obtained at new diagnosis, from a patient treated with antithyroid drugs. The TCR sequence derives from a man younger than 35 with Graves disease. The chain is built from TRBV7-9 and TRBJ2-3, with a tentative D call TRBD1 (6 bases). CDR3 loop: CASSSSPRGGTQYF. In nucleotides, the CDR3 is TGTGCCAGCAGCTCGAGTCCCAGGGGTGGGACGCAGTATTTT.